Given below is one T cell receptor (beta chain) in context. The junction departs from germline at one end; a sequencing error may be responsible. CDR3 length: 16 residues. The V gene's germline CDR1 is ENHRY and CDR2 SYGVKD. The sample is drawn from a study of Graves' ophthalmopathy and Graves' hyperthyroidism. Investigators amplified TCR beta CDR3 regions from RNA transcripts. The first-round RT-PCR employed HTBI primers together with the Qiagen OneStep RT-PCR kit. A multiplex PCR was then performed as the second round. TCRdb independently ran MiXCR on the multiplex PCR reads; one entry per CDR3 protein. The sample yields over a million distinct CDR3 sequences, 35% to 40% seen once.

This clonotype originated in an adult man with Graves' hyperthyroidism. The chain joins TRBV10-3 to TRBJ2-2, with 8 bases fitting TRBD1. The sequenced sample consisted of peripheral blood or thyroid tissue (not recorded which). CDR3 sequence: CAISRQGRMNTGELFF. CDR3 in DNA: TGTGCCATCAGTAGACAGGGGAGGATGAACACTGGGGAGCTGTTTTTT.